The present entry profiles one T cell receptor (beta chain) with its context. TCRdb's table, derived via immunoSEQ multiplex PCR, lists solely in-frame clones and lacks some. This sample has around 190,000 clones, with about 81% found just once. This entry comes from a study of cytomegalovirus exposure and HLA in healthy donors. J lost 10 bases, V lost 5 bases, and 8 bases had no gene match. The CDR3 extends over 13 amino acids. The germline V gene has CDR1 SEHNR and CDR2 FQNEAQ (reference sequence). The sample consisted of PBMCs. This TCR was sampled from a young woman in good health and CMV-seronegative. This chain joins TRBV7-9 and TRBJ1-2; TRBD1 aligns across 9 bases. CDR3 DNA: TGTGCCAGCAGCCAAACAGGGGGCGAGGTCTACACCTTC. This gives the protein CASSQTGGEVYTF.